These 4 T cell receptor beta chains came from one sample sequenced in a study of shared clonotypes between healthy human individuals. CD8 cells classed as naive were CD45RO-negative and positively selected for CCR7, excluding terminally differentiated effector memory CD45RA+ cells. Profiled with immunoSEQ multiplex PCR; TCRdb holds only in-frame clones, not every one. The sample has about 2 million clones, about 95% seen once. Source material: naive CD8+ T cells sorted from blood. All receptors derive from a man aged 18 to 30 in good health.

The chain has TRBV6-5 and TRBJ2-7; TRBD2 might be the D (6 bases). The CDR3 spans 15 residues. Germline V lookup: CDR1 MNHEY, CDR2 SVGAGI. Trimming removed 5 bases from V and 4 bases from J, with 18 bases in between. In nucleotides, the CDR3 is TGTGCCAGCAGTAGTGCGGGGACCGGGAGTTACGAGCAGTACTTC. Its translation: CASSSAGTGSYEQYF.

This chain connects TRBV6-5 to TRBJ2-1; 9 bases match TRBD1. CDR3 length: 15 amino acids. Looked up from germline, CDR1 is MNHEY and CDR2 is SVGAGI. Trimming at V came to 0 bases and at J to 5 bases, leaving 2 bases not matched to a gene. The CDR3 sequence: CASSYSGQGDNEQFF. Written as DNA, the CDR3 is TGTGCCAGCAGTTACTCGGGACAGGGCGACAATGAGCAGTTCTTC.

The rearrangement joins TRBV19 to TRBJ2-7; tentatively, D is TRBD2 (6 bases). Trimming left V 5 bases short and J 6 bases short, with 14 bases between. This CDR3 contains 13 residues. Germline loops: CDR1 LNHDA, CDR2 SQIVND (reference sequence). CDR3 coding DNA: TGTGCCAGTAGTCACGGAGGGTCTTCCGAGCAGTACTTC. This gives the protein CASSHGGSSEQYF. The full variable domain, rest sourced from reference TRBV19 and TRBJ2-7, is DGGITQSPKYLFRKEGQNVTLSCEQNLNHDAMYWYRQDPGQGLRLIYYSQIVNDFQKGDIAEGYSVSREKKESFPLTVTSAQKNPTAFYLCASSHGGSSEQYFGPGTRLTVT.

A word on this clone: With a much larger clone just one base away, this may be a read error. The chain recombines TRBV28 with TRBJ1-1; D not resolved. Trimming took 6 bases from V and 3 from J, leaving 8 bases between them. This CDR3 comprises 12 residues. Germline V gene sequence: CDR1 MDHEN, CDR2 SYDVKM. The CDR3 DNA is TGTGCCAGCAGCTATGGGGACACTGAAGCTTTCTTT. Translation gives CASSYGDTEAFF. The full variable domain, in which reference TRBV28 and TRBJ1-1 provide the parts outside the CDR3, is DVKVTQSSRYLVKRTGEKVFLECVQDMDHENMFWYRQDPGLGLRLIYFSYDVKMKEKGDIPEGYSVSREKKERFSLILESASTNQTSMYLCASSYGDTEAFFGQGTRLTVV.